These T cell receptor beta chains were read from a single sample in a study of blood T cell repertoires in COVID-19. Generated by immunoSEQ multiplex PCR, the TCRdb table keeps only in-frame clones and is missing some. The table lists about 210,000 clones, 65% to 85% of them singletons, with about 13% in the top ten. The sample consisted of peripheral blood. These receptors were taken from a human donor in a cohort sampled during active COVID-19. Both conserved end residues are part of each CDR3. The D gene is left open where the match is weak. Some rows mark clone size as missing; the rest say once, few, many or name a class of expanded clone.

V	J	size	D	DNA	CDR3
TRBV3-1/TRBV3-2	TRBJ1-2	NA	NA	TGTGCCAGCAGCCAACCAGGGGCCAGCGGCTACACCTTC	CASSQPGASGYTF
TRBV13	TRBJ2-2	NA	NA	TGTGCCAGCAGGGCCCCGACCGGGGAGCTGTTTTTT	CASRAPTGELFF
TRBV5-1	TRBJ2-5	many	NA	TGCGCCAGCAGCCAAGCACCAGGGCAAGAGACCCAGTACTTC	CASSQAPGQETQYF
TRBV5-1	TRBJ2-5	NA	TRBD2	TGCGCCAGCAGCTCGGGACTAGCGGGGGCCAAGGAGACCCAGTACTTC	CASSSGLAGAKETQYF
TRBV28	TRBJ1-5	NA	NA	TGTGCCAGCAGTCCCCCTATGAGGTACGGCGAGGATCAGCCCCAGCATTTT	CASSPPMRYGEDQPQHF
TRBV11-1	TRBJ2-3	NA	TRBD1	TGTGCCAGCAGCTTAGAAGGGGGCGATTTAGATACGCAGTATTTT	CASSLEGGDLDTQYF
TRBV5-1	TRBJ1-2	NA	NA	TGCGCCAGCAGCTTGTCGACAGCTAACTATGGCTACACCTTC	CASSLSTANYGYTF
TRBV7-7	TRBJ1-3	NA	NA	TGTGCTAGCAGCTTAGACAGGGGAAACACCATATATTTT	CASSLDRGNTIYF
TRBV7-3	TRBJ1-1	NA	TRBD1	TGTGCCAGCAGCTTACGGACAGGGGGGGAGACTGAAGCTTTCTTT	CASSLRTGGETEAFF
TRBV27	TRBJ1-6	NA	NA	TGTGCCAGCAGTTCCACGAGCTCCTATAATTCACCCCTCCACTTT	CASSSTSSYNSPLHF
TRBV19	TRBJ2-1	NA	NA	TGTGCCAGTAGTATCCCGAGCCCCAGGAGGAATGAGCAGTTCTTC	CASSIPSPRRNEQFF
TRBV6-5	TRBJ1-1	many	NA	TGTGCCAGCTCCATCACAGGGACCGCGAACACTGAAGCTTTCTTT	CASSITGTANTEAFF
TRBV5-6	TRBJ1-5	NA	NA	TGTGCCAGCAGCTTGGCGAGGGAAGGCAGCAATCAGCCCCAGCATTTT	CASSLAREGSNQPQHF
TRBV19	TRBJ2-3	NA	TRBD2	TGTGCCAGTAGTAACCGGGGACTAGCGGGAGGGGCGGCAGATACGCAGTATTTT	CASSNRGLAGGAADTQYF
TRBV7-2	TRBJ2-7	NA	TRBD2	TGTGCCAGCAGCCAAAGGACTAGCGGTCGTACAGAGCAGTACTTC	CASSQRTSGRTEQYF
TRBV19	TRBJ1-1	NA	NA	TGTGCCAGTACGAATCAGGCCCCGGTCGCTGAAGCTTTCTTT	CASTNQAPVAEAFF
TRBV4-1	TRBJ1-4	NA	NA	TGCGCCAGCAGCCAAGTGGGGGCTCCTAATGAAAAACTGTTTTTT	CASSQVGAPNEKLFF
TRBV20-1	TRBJ2-5	NA	TRBD2	TGCAGTGCTAGTCCCGTGACTAGCGGGGTTCAAGAGACCCAGTACTTC	CSASPVTSGVQETQYF
TRBV7-2	TRBJ2-1	NA	NA	TGTGCCAGCAGCTTAATAAAAGGGGATGAGCAGTTCTTC	CASSLIKGDEQFF
TRBV6-1	TRBJ2-7	NA	TRBD1	TGTGCCAGCACCCCTGAGGGACAGGGGGCTAGGGAGCAGTACTTC	CASTPEGQGAREQYF
TRBV5-5	TRBJ1-1	NA	TRBD1	TGTGCCAGCGGACGGGACAGGGTTTTTGCTGAAGCTTTCTTT	CASGRDRVFAEAFF
TRBV5-1	TRBJ2-2	NA	TRBD1	TGCGCCAGCAGCTTGCTCCGGGACAGGGGTAACACCGGGGAGCTGTTTTTT	CASSLLRDRGNTGELFF
TRBV5-1	TRBJ2-5	NA	TRBD2	TGCGCCAGCAGCTTCACCTGGACTAGCCGGCAAGAGACCCAGTACTTC	CASSFTWTSRQETQYF
TRBV7-2	TRBJ1-6	NA	TRBD1	TGTGCCAGCAGCTCCGGGACAGGGTTAGCCTCACCCCTCCACTTT	CASSSGTGLASPLHF
TRBV7-3	TRBJ2-1	few	NA	TGTGCCAGCAGCTTAGACAAGGCAGGATTTAATGAGCAGTTCTTC	CASSLDKAGFNEQFF
TRBV6-2/TRBV6-3	TRBJ2-1	NA	NA	TGTGCCAGCAGTTACGGTCGGGAGCAGTTCTTC	CASSYGREQFF
TRBV6-4	TRBJ2-6	NA	NA	TGTGCCAGCAGCATCGAGGCCTCTGGGGCCAACGTCCTGACTTTC	CASSIEASGANVLTF
TRBV6-6	TRBJ1-4	NA	NA	TGTGCCTCAGGAGGGGGAGGGGGGTGGAATGAAAAACTGTTTTTT	CASGGGGGWNEKLFF
TRBV10-3	TRBJ2-1	NA	TRBD2	TGTGCCATCGGGCTAGCGGGAGACAATGAGCAGTTCTTC	CAIGLAGDNEQFF